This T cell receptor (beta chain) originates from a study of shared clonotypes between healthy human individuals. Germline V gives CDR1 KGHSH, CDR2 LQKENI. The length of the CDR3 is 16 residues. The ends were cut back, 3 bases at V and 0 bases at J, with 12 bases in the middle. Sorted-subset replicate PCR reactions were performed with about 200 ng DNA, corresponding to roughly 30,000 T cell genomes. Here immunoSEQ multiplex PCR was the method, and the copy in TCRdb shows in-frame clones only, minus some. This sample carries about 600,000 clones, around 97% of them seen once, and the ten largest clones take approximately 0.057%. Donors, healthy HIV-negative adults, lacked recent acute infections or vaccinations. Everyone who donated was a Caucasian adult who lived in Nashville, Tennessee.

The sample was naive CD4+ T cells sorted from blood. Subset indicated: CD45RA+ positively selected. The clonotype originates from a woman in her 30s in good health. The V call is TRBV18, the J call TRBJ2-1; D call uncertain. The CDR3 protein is CASSPRWADSYNEQFF. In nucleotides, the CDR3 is TGTGCCAGCTCACCCCGTTGGGCGGACTCCTACAATGAGCAGTTCTTC.